This entry is about one TCR beta chain. The data belong to a study of T cell responses to AZD1222 COVID-19 vaccine. The method was immunoSEQ multiplex PCR; TCRdb's version includes in-frame clones alone and lacks a portion of them. The sample yields roughly 100,000 clones, 85% to 90% seen once. V shed 5 bases and J shed 4 bases, with 11 bases lying between them. The CDR3 covers 13 residues. The V call is TRBV12-3 or TRBV12-4, the J call TRBJ1-2; no clear D gene. The receptor was isolated from an adult in good health. Material: peripheral blood, obtained on day 0 of AZD1222 vaccination. The CDR3 region is CASSTGLSYGYTF. The CDR3 region has the DNA TGTGCCAGCAGTACCGGGTTATCCTATGGCTACACCTTC.